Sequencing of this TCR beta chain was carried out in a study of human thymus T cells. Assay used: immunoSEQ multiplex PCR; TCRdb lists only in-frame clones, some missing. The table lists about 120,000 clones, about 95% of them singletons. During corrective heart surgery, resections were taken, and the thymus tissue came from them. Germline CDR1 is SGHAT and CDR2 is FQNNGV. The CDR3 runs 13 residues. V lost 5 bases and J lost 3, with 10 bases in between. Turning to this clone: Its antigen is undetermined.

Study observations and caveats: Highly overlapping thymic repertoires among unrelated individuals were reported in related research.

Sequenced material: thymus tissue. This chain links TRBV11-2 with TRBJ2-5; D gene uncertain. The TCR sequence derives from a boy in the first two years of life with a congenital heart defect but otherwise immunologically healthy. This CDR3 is CASSPLPKETQYF. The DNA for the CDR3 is TGTGCCAGCAGCCCCCTTCCAAAAGAGACCCAGTACTTC.